This TCR beta chain was documented in a study of cytomegalovirus exposure and HLA in healthy donors. General study points: Several V segments, TRBV6-2 and TRBV6-3 among them, could not be told apart and were dropped.

CDR3 length: 15 amino acids. The V gene lost 0 bases and the J gene lost 2 bases, with 12 bases spanning the gap. Germline loops: CDR1 SGHRS, CDR2 YFSETQ. Comments on this clone: Its antigen is currently unknown.

Both 60 Vbeta primers and 13 Jbeta primers went into the PCR. Sequencing was performed with immunoSEQ multiplex PCR; in TCRdb, only in-frame clones are kept and a portion is missing. The profile shows 130,000 to 150,000 clones, about four fifths of them singletons. The clonotype comes from a woman aged 18-29 years in good health and CMV-seropositive. The rearrangement joins TRBV5-1 to TRBJ2-7; tentatively, D is TRBD2 (6 bases). The sample comprised PBMCs. CDR3: CASSLAAGRTYEQYF. For the CDR3, the DNA is TGCGCCAGCAGCTTGGCGGCGGGGAGAACCTACGAGCAGTACTTC.